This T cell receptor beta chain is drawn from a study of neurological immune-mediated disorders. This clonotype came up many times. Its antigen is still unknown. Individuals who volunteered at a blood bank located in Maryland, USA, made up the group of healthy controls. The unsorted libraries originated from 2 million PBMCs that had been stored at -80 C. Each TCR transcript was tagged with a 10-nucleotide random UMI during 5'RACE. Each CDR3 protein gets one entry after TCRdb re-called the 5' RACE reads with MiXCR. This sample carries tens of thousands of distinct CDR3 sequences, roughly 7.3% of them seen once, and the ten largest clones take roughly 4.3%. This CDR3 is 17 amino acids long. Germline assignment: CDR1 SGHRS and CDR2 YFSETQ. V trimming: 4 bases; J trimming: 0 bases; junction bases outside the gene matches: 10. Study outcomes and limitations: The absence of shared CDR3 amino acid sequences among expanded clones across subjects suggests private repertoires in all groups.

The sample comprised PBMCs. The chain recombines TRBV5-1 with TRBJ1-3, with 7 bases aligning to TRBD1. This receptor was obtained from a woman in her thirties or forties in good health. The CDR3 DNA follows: TGCGCCAGCAGCCTAATCACCGGGACAGACTCTGGAAACACCATATATTTT. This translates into CASSLITGTDSGNTIYF.